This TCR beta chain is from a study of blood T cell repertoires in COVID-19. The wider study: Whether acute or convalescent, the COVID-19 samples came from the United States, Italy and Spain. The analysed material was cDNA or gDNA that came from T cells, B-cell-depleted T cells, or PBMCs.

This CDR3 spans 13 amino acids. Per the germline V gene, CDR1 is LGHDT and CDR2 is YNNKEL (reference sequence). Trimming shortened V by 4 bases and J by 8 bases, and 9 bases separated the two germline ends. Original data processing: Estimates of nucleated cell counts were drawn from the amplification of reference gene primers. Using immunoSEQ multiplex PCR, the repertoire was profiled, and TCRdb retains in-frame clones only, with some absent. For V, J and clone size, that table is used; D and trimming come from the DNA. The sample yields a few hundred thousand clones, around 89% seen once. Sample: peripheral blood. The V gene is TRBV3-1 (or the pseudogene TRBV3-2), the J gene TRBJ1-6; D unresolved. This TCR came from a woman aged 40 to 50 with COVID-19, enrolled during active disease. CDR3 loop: CASSRETYSPLHF. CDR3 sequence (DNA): TGTGCCAGCAGCCGAGAAACTTATTCACCCCTCCACTTT.